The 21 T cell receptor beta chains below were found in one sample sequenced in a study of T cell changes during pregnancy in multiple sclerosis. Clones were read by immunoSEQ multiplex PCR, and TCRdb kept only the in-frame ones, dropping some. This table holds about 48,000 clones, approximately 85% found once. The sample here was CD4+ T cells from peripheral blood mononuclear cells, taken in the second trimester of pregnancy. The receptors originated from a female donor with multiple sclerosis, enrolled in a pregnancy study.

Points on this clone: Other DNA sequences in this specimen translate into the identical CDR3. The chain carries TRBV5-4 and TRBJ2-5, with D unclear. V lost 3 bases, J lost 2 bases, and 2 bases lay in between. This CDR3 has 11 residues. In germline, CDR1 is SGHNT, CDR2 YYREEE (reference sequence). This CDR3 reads CASSSQETQYF. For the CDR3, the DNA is TGTGCCAGCAGCTCTCAAGAGACCCAGTACTTC.

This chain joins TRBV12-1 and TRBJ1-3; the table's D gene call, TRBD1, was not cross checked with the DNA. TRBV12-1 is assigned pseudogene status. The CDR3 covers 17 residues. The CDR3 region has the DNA TGTGCCAGCAGCTCCCGCGTCTCTACAGGGGCTGGAAACACCATATATTTT. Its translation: CASSSRVSTGAGNTIYF.

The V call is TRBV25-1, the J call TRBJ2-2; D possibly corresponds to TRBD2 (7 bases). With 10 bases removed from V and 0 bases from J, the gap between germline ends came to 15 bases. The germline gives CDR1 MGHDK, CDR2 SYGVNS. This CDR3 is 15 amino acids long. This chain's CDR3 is CATMGGPANTGELFF. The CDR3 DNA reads TGTGCCACCATGGGGGGGCCCGCGAACACCGGGGAGCTGTTTTTT.

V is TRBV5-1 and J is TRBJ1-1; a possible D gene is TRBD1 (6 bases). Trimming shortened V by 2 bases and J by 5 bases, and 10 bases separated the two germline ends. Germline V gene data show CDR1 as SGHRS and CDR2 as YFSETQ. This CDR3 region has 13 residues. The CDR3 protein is CASSFTGSTEAFF. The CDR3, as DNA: TGCGCCAGCAGCTTTACAGGGAGTACTGAAGCTTTCTTT.

CDR3 in amino acids: CASSLGLPYEQYF. The CDR3 bases are TGCGCCAGCAGCTTGGGACTTCCCTACGAGCAGTACTTC. The chain combines TRBV5-1 with TRBJ2-5; D is unclear. The J call is in doubt because the DNA end fits TRBJ2-7 better. Germline V gene sequence: CDR1 SGHRS, CDR2 YFSETQ. CDR3 length equals 13 residues.

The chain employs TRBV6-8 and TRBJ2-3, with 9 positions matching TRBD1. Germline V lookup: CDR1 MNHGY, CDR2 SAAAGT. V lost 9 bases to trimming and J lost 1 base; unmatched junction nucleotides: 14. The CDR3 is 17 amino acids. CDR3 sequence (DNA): TGTGCCAGACCATGGACAGGGGAGGAAGAAGGCACAGATACGCAGTATTTT. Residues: CARPWTGEEEGTDTQYF.

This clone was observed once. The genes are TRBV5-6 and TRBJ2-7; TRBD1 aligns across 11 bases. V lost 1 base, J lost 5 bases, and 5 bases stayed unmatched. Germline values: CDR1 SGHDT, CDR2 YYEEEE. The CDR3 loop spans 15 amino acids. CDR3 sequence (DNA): TGTGCCAGCAGCTTGTTGGGGACAGGGGGGCACGAGCAGTACTTC. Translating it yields CASSLLGTGGHEQYF.

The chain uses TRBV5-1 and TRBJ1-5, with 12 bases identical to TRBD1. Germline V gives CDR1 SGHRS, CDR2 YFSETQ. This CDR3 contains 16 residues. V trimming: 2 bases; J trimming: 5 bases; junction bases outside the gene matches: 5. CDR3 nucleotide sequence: TGCGCCAGCAGCTTCGGGACAGGGGGCTTAGATCAGCCCCAGCATTTT. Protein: CASSFGTGGLDQPQHF.

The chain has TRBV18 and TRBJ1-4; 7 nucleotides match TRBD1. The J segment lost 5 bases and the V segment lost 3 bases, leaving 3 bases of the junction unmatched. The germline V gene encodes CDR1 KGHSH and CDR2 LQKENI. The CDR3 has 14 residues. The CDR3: CASSPDRTNEKLFF. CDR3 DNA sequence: TGTGCCAGCTCACCGGACAGGACGAATGAAAAACTGTTTTTT.

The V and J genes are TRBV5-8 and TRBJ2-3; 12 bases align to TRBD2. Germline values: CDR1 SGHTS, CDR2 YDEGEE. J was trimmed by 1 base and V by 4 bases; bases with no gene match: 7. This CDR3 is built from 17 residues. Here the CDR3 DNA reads TGTGCCAGCAGCAGCCTAGCGGGAGGGCCTGGCACAGATACGCAGTATTTT. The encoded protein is CASSSLAGGPGTDTQYF.

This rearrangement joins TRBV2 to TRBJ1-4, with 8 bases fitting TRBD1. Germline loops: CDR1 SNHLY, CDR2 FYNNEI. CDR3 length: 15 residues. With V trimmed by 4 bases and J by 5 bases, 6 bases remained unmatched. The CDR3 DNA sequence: TGTGCCAGCAGTGGCCTGACAGGGGCCAATGAAAAACTGTTTTTT. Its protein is CASSGLTGANEKLFF.

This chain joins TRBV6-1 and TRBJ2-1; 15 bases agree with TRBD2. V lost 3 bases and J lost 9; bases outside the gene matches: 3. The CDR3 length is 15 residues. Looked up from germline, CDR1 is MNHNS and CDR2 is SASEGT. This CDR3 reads CASSDPGLAGGEQFF. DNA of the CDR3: TGTGCCAGCAGTGATCCGGGACTAGCGGGAGGTGAGCAGTTCTTC.

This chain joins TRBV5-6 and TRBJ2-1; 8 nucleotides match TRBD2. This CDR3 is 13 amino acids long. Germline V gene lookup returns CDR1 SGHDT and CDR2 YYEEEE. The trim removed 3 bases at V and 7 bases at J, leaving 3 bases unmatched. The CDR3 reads CASSSGTRNEQFF. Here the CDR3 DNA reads TGTGCCAGCAGCTCCGGGACTAGAAATGAGCAGTTCTTC. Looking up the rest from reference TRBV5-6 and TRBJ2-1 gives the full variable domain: DAGVTQSPTHLIKTRGQQVTLRCSPKSGHDTVSWYQQALGQGPQFIFQYYEEEERQRGNFPDRFSGHQFPNYSSELNVNALLLGDSALYLCASSSGTRNEQFFGPGTRLTVL.

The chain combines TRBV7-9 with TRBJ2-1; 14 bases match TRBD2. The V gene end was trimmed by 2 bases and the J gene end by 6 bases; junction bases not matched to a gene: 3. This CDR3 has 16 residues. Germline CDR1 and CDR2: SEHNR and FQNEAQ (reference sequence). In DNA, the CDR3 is TGTGCCAGCAGCTTACTCGGACTAGCGGGAGGCAATGAGCAGTTCTTC. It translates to CASSLLGLAGGNEQFF.

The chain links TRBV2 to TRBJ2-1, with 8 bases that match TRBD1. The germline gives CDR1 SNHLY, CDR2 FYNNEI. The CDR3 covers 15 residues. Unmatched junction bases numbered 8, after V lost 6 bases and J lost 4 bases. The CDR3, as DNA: TGTGCCAGCAGCGCGGACAGGGTCGGATACAATGAGCAGTTCTTC. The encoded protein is CASSADRVGYNEQFF.

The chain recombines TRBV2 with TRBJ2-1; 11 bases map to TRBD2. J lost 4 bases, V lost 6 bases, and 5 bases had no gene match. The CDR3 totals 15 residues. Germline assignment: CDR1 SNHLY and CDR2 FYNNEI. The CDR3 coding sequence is TGTGCCAGCAGGGAGGGACTAGCGGCATACAATGAGCAGTTCTTC. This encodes CASREGLAAYNEQFF.

CDR3 coding DNA: TGTGCCAGCAGTTTGGGCAGCTACAATGAGCAGTTCTTC. It codes for CASSLGSYNEQFF. This chain connects TRBV28 to TRBJ2-1; D is uncertain. The V end was cut by 3 bases, the J end by 3 bases, with 6 bases between. The CDR3 runs to 13 residues. Germline CDR1 MDHEN, CDR2 SYDVKM.

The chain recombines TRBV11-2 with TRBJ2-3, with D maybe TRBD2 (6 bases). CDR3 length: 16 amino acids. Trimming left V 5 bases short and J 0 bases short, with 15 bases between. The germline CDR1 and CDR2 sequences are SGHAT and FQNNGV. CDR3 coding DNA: TGTGCCAGCAGCCAGGGAGGCAGTCCGAGCACAGATACGCAGTATTTT. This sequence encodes CASSQGGSPSTDTQYF. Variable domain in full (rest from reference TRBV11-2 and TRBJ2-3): EAGVAQSPRYKIIEKRQSVAFWCNPISGHATLYWYQQILGQGPKLLIQFQNNGVVDDSQLPKDRFSAERLKGVDSTLKIQPAKLEDSAVYLCASSQGGSPSTDTQYFGPGTRLTVL.

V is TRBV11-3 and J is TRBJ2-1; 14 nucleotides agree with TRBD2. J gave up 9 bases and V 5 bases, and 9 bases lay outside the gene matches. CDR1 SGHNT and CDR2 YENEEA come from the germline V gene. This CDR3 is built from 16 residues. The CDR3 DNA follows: TGTGCCAGCAGCAGAGGACTAGCGGGAGGCCTTGTTGAGCAGTTCTTC. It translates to CASSRGLAGGLVEQFF.

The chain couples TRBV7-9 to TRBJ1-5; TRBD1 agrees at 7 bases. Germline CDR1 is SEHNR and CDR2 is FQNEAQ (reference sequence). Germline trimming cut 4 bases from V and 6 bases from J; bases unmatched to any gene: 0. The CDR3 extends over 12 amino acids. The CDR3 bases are TGTGCCAGCAGCTGGGACAGTCAGCCCCAGCATTTT. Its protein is CASSWDSQPQHF.

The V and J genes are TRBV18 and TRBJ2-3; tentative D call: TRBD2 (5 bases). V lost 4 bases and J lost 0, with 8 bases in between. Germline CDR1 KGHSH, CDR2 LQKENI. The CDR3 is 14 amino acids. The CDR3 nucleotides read TGTGCCAGCTCACGAAGCGGTAGCACAGATACGCAGTATTTT. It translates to CASSRSGSTDTQYF.